One TCR beta chain is described in this entry. Its antigen has not been determined. Base quality data are lacking; no much larger clone is found one base away. The cohort comprised some 700 healthy bone marrow donors. At the time of sampling, all cohort members were nominally healthy, though unrecorded immune exposures were likely present. The donor tested CMV seronegative and was one of the 352 seronegative cohort members. A peripheral blood sample was provided by each donor, and peripheral blood mononuclear cells were used for TCR beta sequencing. The Qiagen DNeasy Blood Extraction Kit was used to extract genomic DNA from the blood cell samples. The record originates from a study of cytomegalovirus exposure and HLA in healthy donors (dated by TCRdb to 2015 to 2018). In terms of the full investigation: An earlier analysis of some 600 of the donors reported 276 Gb of sequence data and 117 million unique TCR beta sequences obtained from about 200 million T cells. An early release that covered about 600 HLA-typed donors contained around 300 gigabases of sequencing data and 70 million to 100 million unique TCR sequences. Among the roughly 400 genotyped donors, more than 70% belonged to the genetic ancestry cluster associated with self-reported Caucasian donors. The study aimed to test whether cataloging public T cell receptors could reveal signatures of past pathogen exposure. The T cell repertoires of about 700 subjects were profiled by immunosequencing and related to cytomegalovirus serostatus. A separate validation cohort of roughly 130 different subjects was used in addition to the roughly 720-subject first cohort. To predict cytomegalovirus infection status, the study brought together high-throughput TCR immunosequencing, statistical association of individual TCRs with disease status, and machine learning. A later analysis re-examined previously published TCR beta repertoires from more than 650 donors and added high-resolution HLA genotyping to investigate patterns of TCR occurrence. In the later analysis, no new phenotypic data were used to find candidate immune exposures; instead, reliance was placed on TCR beta sequences and their occurrence across donors. In an earlier analysis of a few hundred of the donors, high-throughput TCR beta sequencing was used to judge whether each TCR beta V gene segment behaved as functional or pseudogenic. Donor age, sex, ethnicity and CMV serostatus were compiled together with the repertoire data. A later genetic analysis used genome-wide SNP genotypes for about 65% of the 666 donors, treating that subset as a discovery cohort. All discovery cohort repertoires had been generated on a single sequencing platform. HLA typing covered class I and class II loci at four-digit resolution. Typing coverage varied by locus: about 620-630 donors for A, B, C, DRB1 and DQB1; about 520 for DQA1; 600 to 610 for DPA1; approximately 450 for DPB1. Four or five DR-DQ haplotypes were handled as single units for association and clustering because linkage in the cohort was strong. Across approximately 400 genotyped donors of the cohort, an average of approximately 200,000 unique TCR beta nucleotide sequences per donor were sequenced, and approximately 19% of those sequences were non-productive. Beyond this particular receptor, the publication reports: Because the 87-base-pair reads could not distinguish some IMGT-functional V segments, including TRBV6-2 and TRBV6-3, those segments were excluded. A further reported finding was that TCR beta sequences accurately predicted the HLA-A and HLA-B alleles for most subjects in the first cohort. In an earlier analysis of around 600 of the donors, most TCR beta V segments appeared in productive rearrangements about 87% or about 30% of the time, broadly matching IMGT annotations. In vitro tests confirmed that a few of the cytomegalovirus-associated TCR beta chains recognize cytomegalovirus antigens. Cytomegalovirus status was reported to be diagnosed by the classifier with high specificity and sensitivity in both the original and validation cohorts. Across donors, most TCR sequences were observed very rarely, whereas some public TCRs were present in many individuals. Roughly uniform sequencing depth across donors was assumed in presence/absence analyses, although this assumption may not hold. A group of highly shared sequence variants was considered likely to be a technical artifact of the sequencing pipeline. The earlier analysis of about 600 of the donors excluded 15 to 20 rarely observed V segments, including chromosome 9 orphons, because counts were too low. A later analysis found that TCR association rates varied across HLA loci, with DRB1 alleles showing the most associated TCRs and HLA-C alleles the fewest. According to the authors, the approach could potentially be generalized to other disease states and immunological phenotypes. Linkage disequilibrium might explain the correlated functional status among segregating V segments, but an unknown experimental factor could not be excluded. Compared with equally common non-associated chains, HLA-associated TCR beta chains in a later analysis were more clonally expanded and had lower generation probabilities. At a false discovery rate of 0.05, a later analysis linked around 17,000 TCR beta sequences to specific HLA alleles. Assigning TCR associations to individual alleles was difficult when HLA alleles, especially DR and DQ, strongly co-occurred. Immune exposure information for the cohort was limited to CMV serostatus. In this cohort, only TCR beta chains were sequenced, and detectable features were limited by the absence of alpha or paired-chain data. A later genetic analysis reported fewer N-insertions in productive TCRs among donors in an Asian-associated ancestry cluster than the roughly 720-donor mean. The study gave a list of about 160 TCR beta chains associated with cytomegalovirus. In a later analysis, several top co-occurrence clusters were reported to appear linked to parvovirus B19, influenza, CMV and Epstein-Barr virus. Most CMV-associated TCR beta chains appeared to be HLA-restricted in a later analysis, and the HLA associations seemed to be driven largely by CMV exposure. In a later genetic analysis, a missense DCLRE1C variant was associated with V-gene and J-gene trimming of TCR beta chains, and the association was replicated in an independent cohort. HLA typing was unavailable for some donors at each locus, so association tests used only the typed subset.

Receptor libraries were prepared by the immunoSEQ multiplex PCR assay. For the multiplex PCR, a mixture combining 60 forward primers for TCR Vbeta segments and 13 reverse primers for TCR Jbeta segments was used. Amplification of the CDR3 region of rearranged TCR beta genes was performed with a multiplex PCR assay on genomic DNA. The Illumina HiSeq System was used to sequence the amplified TCR beta libraries as 87-base-pair reads. In the source study's methods: A later analysis tallied roughly 80 million unique TCR beta chains across the 610 or so repertoires, and about 12 million of those chains were shared by two or more donors. A nearest-neighbor algorithm error-corrected the raw reads and collapsed the reads into unique sequences, merging closely related sequences to remove PCR and sequencing errors. CDR3 sequences were aligned to IMGT reference sequences to assign V, D and J gene segments. For a sequence to be retained, at least a six-nucleotide match to both a V gene segment and a J gene segment was required. A rearrangement counted as productive if the CDR3 had no stop codons and remained in frame with V and J, and every other rearrangement counted as non-productive. Following IMGT convention, CDR3 was defined as the stretch from the second conserved V-encoded cysteine to the conserved J-encoded phenylalanine. The earlier analysis of 587 of the donors excluded any sequence lacking an unambiguous match to a single V gene segment. An earlier analysis of 550 to 650 of the donors classified V segments as functional when productive rearrangements were above 56.7% and as segregating when the standard deviation between donors was above 5%. A statistical classification framework was built for diagnosing cytomegalovirus status from the catalog of TCR beta chain sequences. In a later analysis, V and J genes were assigned by comparing TCR nucleotide sequences against IMGT/GENE-DB human TR gene sequences. A later analysis assigned CDR3 sequences and most-parsimonious VDJ recombination scenarios with the TCRdist pipeline. A later analysis defined each TCR beta chain by its CDR3 amino acid sequence plus V-gene family, and excluded reads lacking a unique V-gene family. As a way to deal with suspected cross-contamination and a sequencing artifact, a later analysis dropped hundreds of nucleotide sequences that were highly shared and had low generation probability. A later analysis calculated a clonal expansion index for each public chain from normalized within-repertoire ranks of inferred template counts. A later analysis computed generation probabilities with a VDJ recombination model fitted to out-of-frame rearrangements, and checked the results against IGoR. Hypergeometric tests were used in a later analysis to score TCR-TCR, TCR-HLA and TCR-CMV co-occurrence, with a repertoire-size bias correction applied to the TCR pairs. To estimate false discovery rates, a later analysis permuted the HLA or CMV assignments 20 times. In a later analysis, co-occurring TCRs were grouped with DBSCAN, and TCRdist sequence similarity was added when clustering was performed within HLA-allele-positive subsets. Repertoires with fewer than 30,000 or more than 120,000 public chains were left out of co-occurrence clustering, as were a handful of repertoires with anomalous nucleotide sharing. TCRdb took over this immuneACCESS table, retaining in-frame rearrangements with V and J assigned. Such tables are incomplete; in checked studies, under half of the missing clones stem from an unresolved V gene, and the remainder is unexplained. V and J calls and clone size are as listed in that table; D and trimming were resolved from the DNA. The sample has 90,000 to 100,000 clones on record, less than 80% of them singletons. Of the sample, 2% to 2.5% is held by the ten largest clones.

Unmatched junction bases come to 3, with V trimmed by 2 bases and J by 4 bases. CDR1 and CDR2 are drawn from the germline V gene (reference sequence): MNHEY, SMNVEV. The cysteine opens and the phenylalanine closes a CDR3 of 14 amino acids. The kept DNA is CDR3 alone, 42 bases in frame from the first base. The chain couples TRBV27 to TRBJ2-3, with 7 central nucleotides matching TRBD2. Sequenced sample: PBMCs. The clonotype comes from a man aged 40-49 years in good health and CMV-seronegative. The DNA reads TGTGCCAGCAGTTTAGCGGGAGTCCCAGATACGCAGTATTTT. This yields the protein CASSLAGVPDTQYF.